This T cell receptor (beta chain) was captured by sequencing in a study of human T cells and chemical hapten exposure. This clonotype appeared a few times. The authors extracted total RNA from unfractionated whole blood. Germline CDR1 reads SGHNT; CDR2 reads YYREEE (reference sequence). This CDR3 has 12 amino acids. The ends were cut back, 0 bases at V and 6 bases at J, with 4 bases in the middle. Unique molecular identifiers were affixed to discrete cDNA molecules within the library. The authors' processing: A typical sample had around 90,000 TCRs, with roughly 23,224 to 690,600 overall. TCRdb analysed the reads with MiXCR anew, one entry per CDR3 protein. The V and J calls, along with clone size, are taken from TCRdb and not from the paper's own processing. The table has 95,000 to 150,000 distinct CDR3 sequences, more than 8.5% seen once.

The source of this sequence is a human donor in good health. Some clones in this sample may be carry-over from other donors' samples. Sequenced: whole blood. The chain carries TRBV5-4 and TRBJ2-4; the D is unclear. The CDR3 DNA is TGTGCCAGCAGCTTGGACTCAAACATTCAGTACTTC. This sequence encodes CASSLDSNIQYF. Complete variable domain (other parts from reference TRBV5-4 and TRBJ2-4): ETGVTQSPTHLIKTRGQQVTLRCSSQSGHNTVSWYQQALGQGPQFIFQYYREEENGRGNFPPRFSGLQFPNYSSELNVNALELDDSALYLCASSLDSNIQYFGAGTRLSVL.